This TCR beta chain was captured by sequencing in a study of shared clonotypes between healthy human individuals. Genomic DNA (from each subset) was split evenly across several immunoSEQ plates. Clones were read by immunoSEQ multiplex PCR, and TCRdb kept only the in-frame ones, dropping some. The table has about 460,000 clones, roughly three quarters seen once; the top ten hold more than 10%. This clone was seen a few times. With 0 bases removed from V and 1 base from J, the gap between germline ends came to 7 bases. The CDR3 totals 14 residues. Germline CDR1 SGDLS, CDR2 YYNGEE. This sequence joins TRBV9 and TRBJ1-1, with no clear D. This receptor was obtained from a woman between 40 and 50 years old in good health. Some clones in this sample may be carry-over from other donors' samples. Sequenced sample: PBMCs. The CDR3: CASSVGNRNTEAFF. The CDR3 DNA follows: TGTGCCAGCAGCGTAGGAAATCGGAACACTGAAGCTTTCTTT.